The 16 T cell receptor beta chains in this list originate from one sample, sequenced in a study of blood T cell repertoires in COVID-19. Clones were read by immunoSEQ multiplex PCR, and TCRdb kept only the in-frame ones, dropping some. Here the sample spans about 220,000 clones, about four fifths being singletons. Sequencing was carried out using PBMCs or T cells enriched from blood (not recorded which). These receptors originate from a woman aged 40-49 years with acute COVID-19.

This CDR3 is CASSSTGEQYF. DNA for the CDR3: TGTGCCAGCAGCTCAACAGGCGAGCAGTACTTC. The gene calls are TRBV7-9 and TRBJ2-7; tentative D call: TRBD1 (5 bases). From germline, CDR1 is SEHNR and CDR2 FQNEAQ (reference sequence). Between the trimmed V and J ends, which lost 4 bases and 6 bases, there was a span of 7 bases. The CDR3 length is 11 residues.

CDR3 amino acids: CASSLGGTGGQETQYF. Here the CDR3 DNA reads TGTGCCAGCAGCTTAGGCGGAACAGGGGGCCAAGAGACCCAGTACTTC. The J gene is TRBJ2-5, the V gene TRBV7-8, with 8 nucleotides matching TRBD1. CDR1 and CDR2 (germline): SGHVS, FQNEAQ. V shed 1 base, J shed 1 base, and the junction held 5 bases outside the gene matches. The CDR3 extends over 16 amino acids.

This chain joins TRBV5-1 and TRBJ2-1, with 9 bases aligning to TRBD2. After removal of 4 bases from V and 6 bases from J, the junction contained 5 bases not matched to a gene. This CDR3 contains 14 residues. Germline V gene sequence: CDR1 SGHRS, CDR2 YFSETQ. CDR3 bases: TGCGCCAGCAGCCCGCTAGCGGGGCCCAATGAGCAGTTCTTC. This sequence encodes CASSPLAGPNEQFF.

The V gene is TRBV7-6, the J gene TRBJ2-7; no clear D. Per germline, CDR1 SGHVS and CDR2 FNYEAQ. The germline V and J ends were trimmed by 3 bases and 7 bases, with 4 bases remaining between them. The CDR3 is 10 residues long. CDR3 in amino acids: CASSFREQYF. The CDR3 nucleotides are TGTGCCAGCAGCTTCCGGGAGCAGTACTTC.

The chain recombines TRBV7-8 with TRBJ1-2; unclear D gene. Germline CDR1 SGHVS, CDR2 FQNEAQ. The CDR3 sequence is 13 residues long. Trimming shortened V by 3 bases and J by 2 bases, and 7 bases separated the two germline ends. The CDR3 coding sequence is TGTGCCAGCAGCTTGCCAGGAAACTATGGCTACACCTTC. It encodes CASSLPGNYGYTF.

J is TRBJ1-1 and V is TRBV10-1; possible D gene TRBD1, 6 bases. Trimming left V 3 bases short and J 3 bases short, with 8 bases between. The germline gives CDR1 WNHNN, CDR2 SYGVQD (reference sequence). The CDR3 has 13 residues. Written as DNA, the CDR3 is TGCGCCAGCAGTGAACGACAGGACACTGAAGCTTTCTTT. It codes for CASSERQDTEAFF.

The chain has TRBV15 and TRBJ1-1; the match to TRBD1 covers 7 bases. Germline-derived CDR1 and CDR2 are LNHNV and YYDKDF (reference sequence). J lost 5 bases, V lost 1 base, and 7 bases had no gene match. This CDR3 is built from 15 residues. The CDR3 DNA sequence: TGTGCCACCAGCAGAGTTGGAGGGGGCGCTACTGAAGCTTTCTTT. Translating gives CATSRVGGGATEAFF.

This chain links TRBV18 with TRBJ2-7; 12 bases map to TRBD1. This CDR3 is built from 14 residues. The ends lost 3 bases at V and 6 bases at J; junction bases unmatched: 3. In germline, CDR1 is KGHSH, CDR2 LQKENI. The CDR3 nucleotides are TGTGCCAGCTCACCGGGACAGGGGGCGTCCGAGCAGTACTTC. It translates to CASSPGQGASEQYF. Filled out from reference TRBV18 and TRBJ2-7, the complete variable domain reads NAGVMQNPRHLVRRRGQEARLRCSPMKGHSHVYWYRQLPEEGLKFMVYLQKENIIDESGMPKERFSAEFPKEGPSILRIQQVVRGDSAAYFCASSPGQGASEQYFGPGTRLTVT.

The chain is built from TRBV20-1 and TRBJ2-3; possibly TRBD1 for D (6 bases). Germline V CDR1 and CDR2: DFQATT, SNEGSKA (reference sequence). This CDR3 has 11 residues. Trimming shortened V by 6 bases and J by 11 bases, and 15 bases separated the two germline ends. Here the CDR3 DNA reads TGCAGTGCCACCAGGGGTTCCTTGCAGTATTTT. This sequence encodes CSATRGSLQYF.

The V gene is TRBV2, the J gene TRBJ1-5; 7 nucleotides align to TRBD1. This CDR3 is 12 amino acids long. CDR1 and CDR2 (germline): SNHLY, FYNNEI. Unmatched junction bases numbered 3, after V lost 8 bases and J lost 5 bases. The DNA for the CDR3 is TGTGCCAGCCGTGGGACAGATCAGCCCCAGCATTTT. Translating it yields CASRGTDQPQHF.

The chain uses TRBV27 and TRBJ1-4; 7 nucleotides match TRBD1. V was clipped by 5 bases and J by 4 bases; unmatched bases: 7. The germline V gene encodes CDR1 MNHEY and CDR2 SMNVEV (reference sequence). CDR3 size: 15 residues. The CDR3 DNA reads as TGTGCCAGCAGTCTACAGGGGAGCTATAATGAAAAACTGTTTTTT. Its translation: CASSLQGSYNEKLFF. Full variable domain (missing parts from reference TRBV27 and TRBJ1-4): EAQVTQNPRYLITVTGKKLTVTCSQNMNHEYMSWYRQDPGLGLRQIYYSMNVEVTDKGDVPEGYKVSRKEKRNFPLILESPSPNQTSLYFCASSLQGSYNEKLFFGSGTQLSVL.

V is TRBV7-9 and J is TRBJ1-5; 7 nucleotides agree with TRBD1. This CDR3 has 17 amino acids. Trimming at V came to 3 bases and at J to 0 bases, leaving 8 bases not matched to a gene. Germline CDR1 and CDR2: SEHNR and FQNEAQ (reference sequence). Here the CDR3 DNA reads TGTGCCAGCAGCTTTTGGACAGGCTCCTATAGCAATCAGCCCCAGCATTTT. It codes for CASSFWTGSYSNQPQHF.

The chain uses TRBV5-1 and TRBJ2-7; perhaps TRBD1 as D (6 bases). CDR1 and CDR2 from the germline V gene are SGHRS and YFSETQ. This CDR3 spans 15 amino acids. V gave up 4 bases and J gave up 2 bases, with 16 bases separating them. For the CDR3, the DNA is TGCGCCAGCAGCCTGGTGTATGGGGGCCCCTACGAGCAGTACTTC. This sequence encodes CASSLVYGGPYEQYF.

This clone appeared once. V and J are TRBV7-2 and TRBJ2-3; 11 nucleotides align to TRBD2. The CDR3 is 19 amino acids. The V and J ends lost 3 bases and 2 bases, in that order; junction bases with no gene match: 13. Germline CDR1 is SGHTA and CDR2 is FQGNSA. The CDR3 coding sequence is TGTGCCAGCAGCTTGGGGCCTAGCGGGGGGTTCAGCATCACAGATACGCAGTATTTT. This gives the protein CASSLGPSGGFSITDTQYF. Variable domain in full (rest from reference TRBV7-2 and TRBJ2-3): GAGVSQSPSNKVTEKGKDVELRCDPISGHTALYWYRQSLGQGLEFLIYFQGNSAPDKSGLPSDRFSAERTGGSVSTLTIQRTQQEDSAVYLCASSLGPSGGFSITDTQYFGPGTRLTVL.

This chain links TRBV7-9 with TRBJ2-7; TRBD2 might be the D (5 bases). The ends were cut back, 0 bases at V and 9 bases at J, with 12 bases in the middle. Germline V gives CDR1 SEHNR, CDR2 FQNEAQ (reference sequence). This CDR3 region has 13 residues. Written as DNA, the CDR3 is TGTGCCAGCAGCTTAGCGCTGAGCGGTCTGCAGTACTTC. Translation: CASSLALSGLQYF.

The chain uses TRBV2 and TRBJ2-5; weak D call: TRBD2 (5 bases). The CDR3 totals 14 residues. Germline V gene data show CDR1 as SNHLY and CDR2 as FYNNEI. The germline V and J ends were trimmed by 6 bases and 4 bases, with 15 bases remaining between them. The CDR3 DNA reads as TGTGCCAGCAGAGGAGCGGTCCGGGTAGAGACCCAGTACTTC. As protein: CASRGAVRVETQYF.